The rows below give T cell receptor beta chains drawn from one sample of a study of blood T cells in healthy people across ages. From the 5' RACE reads, TCRdb called clonotypes with MiXCR, one entry per CDR3 protein. The data hold roughly 1,100,000 distinct CDR3 sequences, with 25% observed a single time. These data were likewise used in another study, on T cells of mothers and their children.

Input material: blood. These receptor sequences come from a girl aged 2-10 years in good health. The CDR3 runs from the conserved cysteine through the conserved F or W. Each record gives: V gene, D gene, J gene, clone size, CDR3 protein, CDR3 DNA. A D gene is named only where the DNA matches it firmly. Only part of the rows carry a size: once, few, many, or a class if the clone is expanded.

TRBV27	-	TRBJ1-5	-	CASGRGHRVQPQHF	TGTGCCAGCGGCCGGGGTCATCGCGTTCAGCCCCAGCATTTT
TRBV15	TRBD1	TRBJ1-2	-	CATSTGTGLDYGYTF	TGTGCCACCAGCACCGGGACAGGGCTTGACTATGGCTACACCTTC
TRBV5-1	-	TRBJ2-1	-	CASSLGRGVNDQFF	TGCGCCAGCAGCTTGGGCAGGGGAGTCAATGACCAGTTCTTC
TRBV7-2	-	TRBJ2-7	-	CASSQQNYEQYF	TGTGCCAGCAGCCAACAGAACTACGAGCAGTACTTC
TRBV12-3/TRBV12-4	-	TRBJ2-3	-	CASSLADFTDTQYF	TGTGCCAGCAGTTTAGCGGACTTCACAGATACGCAGTATTTT
TRBV27	TRBD1	TRBJ1-1	-	CASSRQGAGGTEAFF	TGTGCCAGCAGTCGACAGGGGGCTGGAGGCACTGAAGCTTTCTTT
TRBV7-9	TRBD2	TRBJ2-7	-	CASATSGRSYEQYF	TGTGCCAGCGCCACTAGCGGGAGGTCCTACGAGCAGTACTTC
TRBV7-8	-	TRBJ2-7	few	CASSLRGNNLYEQYF	TGTGCCAGCAGCTTACGTGGAAACAATCTATACGAGCAGTACTTC
TRBV7-9	-	TRBJ2-7	few	CASSPMEGPISYEQYF	TGTGCCAGCAGCCCCATGGAAGGACCTATCTCCTACGAGCAGTACTTC
TRBV3-1	-	TRBJ1-3	-	CASSQGTVGNTIYF	TGTGCCAGCAGCCAAGGCACAGTCGGAAACACCATATATTTT
TRBV12-3/TRBV12-4	-	TRBJ1-4	-	CASSLRTGEDGEKLFF	TGTGCCAGCAGTTTAAGAACGGGGGAAGACGGTGAAAAACTGTTTTTT
TRBV7-9	-	TRBJ1-3	few	CASSFKQVWGELSGNTIYF	TGTGCCAGCAGCTTTAAACAGGTGTGGGGGGAACTCTCTGGAAACACCATATATTTT
TRBV6-1	-	TRBJ1-4	-	CASSELDSSNEKLFF	TGTGCCAGCAGTGAATTGGACAGCTCAAATGAAAAACTGTTTTTT
TRBV20-1	TRBD2	TRBJ2-5	-	CSARLAGAQETQYF	TGCAGTGCTAGACTAGCGGGGGCCCAAGAGACCCAGTACTTC
TRBV13	-	TRBJ2-1	-	CASSQVEQFF	TGTGCCAGCAGCCAGGTTGAGCAGTTCTTC
TRBV12-3/TRBV12-4	TRBD1	TRBJ2-7	few	CASSTGQSYEQYF	TGTGCCAGCAGTACGGGACAGTCTTACGAGCAGTACTTC
TRBV4-3	-	TRBJ1-1	-	CASSQERRRRTEAFF	TGCGCCAGCAGCCAAGAAAGGAGACGAAGAACTGAAGCTTTCTTT
TRBV5-1	-	TRBJ2-7	-	CASSSQTTGTEQYF	TGCGCCAGCAGCTCCCAGACTACAGGGACCGAGCAGTACTTC
TRBV7-3	TRBD2	TRBJ2-3	-	CASSGGTSGSFTQYF	TGTGCCAGCAGCGGGGGGACTAGCGGGAGCTTTACGCAGTATTTT
TRBV11-3	TRBD1	TRBJ2-2	few	CASSHRDRGPTGELFF	TGTGCCAGCAGCCACCGGGACAGGGGGCCCACCGGGGAGCTGTTTTTT
TRBV5-6	-	TRBJ2-7	-	CASSSGGHPVSYEQYF	TGTGCCAGCAGCTCGGGGGGACACCCCGTCTCCTACGAGCAGTACTTC
TRBV28	-	TRBJ2-7	-	CASSFTRGIEQYF	TGTGCCAGCAGTTTTACTCGGGGGATCGAGCAGTACTTC
TRBV12-3/TRBV12-4	-	TRBJ2-1	-	CASSLIRAHEQFF	TGTGCCAGCAGTTTAATAAGGGCCCATGAGCAGTTCTTC
TRBV29-1	-	TRBJ2-4	-	CSVEHSGKNIQYF	TGCAGCGTTGAACACAGCGGCAAAAACATTCAGTACTTC
TRBV11-2	TRBD1	TRBJ2-7	-	CASTQRGQGFYEQYF	TGTGCCAGCACCCAACGGGGACAGGGGTTCTACGAGCAGTACTTC
TRBV7-2	TRBD1	TRBJ1-1	few	CASTTGPAEAFF	TGTGCCAGCACGACAGGGCCGGCTGAAGCTTTCTTT
TRBV7-9	TRBD1	TRBJ1-1	few	CASSAGQDSWAFF	TGTGCCAGCAGCGCTGGACAGGATTCTTGGGCTTTCTTT
TRBV27	-	TRBJ2-1	few	CASSLAGLLNEQFF	TGTGCCAGCAGTTTGGCAGGGCTGTTAAATGAGCAGTTCTTC
TRBV9	-	TRBJ1-1	-	CASSVVGGTTEAFF	TGTGCCAGCAGCGTAGTGGGGGGGACCACTGAAGCTTTCTTT
TRBV5-1	TRBD2	TRBJ2-1	-	CASSLAASGYNEQFF	TGCGCCAGCAGCTTGGCCGCTAGCGGCTACAATGAGCAGTTCTTC
TRBV20-1	TRBD2	TRBJ2-5	few	CSAGGSGQETQYF	TGCAGTGCGGGGGGGAGTGGTCAAGAGACCCAGTACTTC
TRBV29-1	-	TRBJ2-5	few	CSVRGRVYQETQYF	TGCAGCGTTCGAGGCAGAGTATACCAAGAGACCCAGTACTTC
TRBV11-2	-	TRBJ1-2	-	CASSLDRGRPNYGYTF	TGTGCCAGCAGCTTAGATCGGGGCAGGCCGAACTATGGCTACACCTTC
TRBV7-9	-	TRBJ2-1	-	CASSLTNRGEQFF	TGTGCCAGCAGCTTAACGAATAGGGGTGAGCAGTTCTTC
TRBV6-6	-	TRBJ2-5	-	CASFAGKETQYF	TGTGCCAGCTTTGCCGGGAAAGAGACCCAGTACTTC
TRBV7-2	-	TRBJ2-7	-	CASSLGAGVNYEQYF	TGTGCCAGCAGCTTAGGGGCGGGCGTCAACTACGAGCAGTACTTC
TRBV5-5	-	TRBJ2-2	-	CASSFLGQNTGELFF	TGTGCCAGCAGCTTTTTGGGCCAGAACACCGGGGAGCTGTTTTTT
TRBV25-1	-	TRBJ2-7	-	CATETDATYEQYF	TGTGCCACCGAGACCGATGCAACCTACGAGCAGTACTTC
TRBV12-3/TRBV12-4	TRBD2	TRBJ2-1	-	CASSFGGLIQNEQFF	TGTGCCAGCAGTTTTGGGGGACTAATTCAGAATGAGCAGTTCTTC
TRBV29-1	-	TRBJ2-5	few	CSVDKGGETQYF	TGCAGCGTAGATAAGGGGGGAGAGACCCAGTACTTC
TRBV20-1	-	TRBJ1-2	-	CSAQGGLTYGYTF	TGCAGTGCCCAAGGGGGGTTGACCTATGGCTACACCTTC
TRBV4-3	-	TRBJ2-3	-	CASSQDGGKEEYF	TGCGCCAGCAGCCAAGATGGAGGGAAAGAGGAGTATTTT
TRBV7-3	-	TRBJ2-1	few	CASSELGPRDEQFF	TGTGCCAGCAGCGAACTGGGGCCCCGGGACGAGCAGTTCTTC
TRBV5-6	-	TRBJ2-6	few	CASSPGRGANVLTF	TGTGCCAGCAGCCCCGGGAGAGGGGCCAACGTCCTGACTTTC
TRBV12-3/TRBV12-4	-	TRBJ2-3	few	CASSLNRYSSTDTQYF	TGTGCCAGCAGTTTAAACAGATACTCTAGCACAGATACGCAGTATTTT
TRBV5-1	-	TRBJ2-5	few	CASSWQEGRETQYF	TGCGCCAGCAGCTGGCAAGAGGGTCGAGAGACCCAGTACTTC
TRBV12-3/TRBV12-4	-	TRBJ1-6	few	CASKNVEGSVGSYNSPLHF	TGTGCCAGCAAAAACGTGGAGGGCTCGGTCGGCTCCTATAATTCACCCCTCCACTTT
TRBV20-1	TRBD2	TRBJ2-7	-	CSARGASGQSTYEQYF	TGCAGTGCTAGAGGGGCTAGCGGGCAATCTACCTACGAGCAGTACTTC
TRBV18	-	TRBJ2-1	once	CASWEGSYNEQFF	TGTGCCAGCTGGGAAGGGAGTTACAATGAGCAGTTCTTC